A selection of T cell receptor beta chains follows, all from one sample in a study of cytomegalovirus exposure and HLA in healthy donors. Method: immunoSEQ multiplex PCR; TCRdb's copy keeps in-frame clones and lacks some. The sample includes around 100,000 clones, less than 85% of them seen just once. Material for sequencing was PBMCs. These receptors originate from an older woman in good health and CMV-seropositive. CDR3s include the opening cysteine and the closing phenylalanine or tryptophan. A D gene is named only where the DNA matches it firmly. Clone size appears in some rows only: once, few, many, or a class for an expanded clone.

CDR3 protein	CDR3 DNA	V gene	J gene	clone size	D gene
CAISEFPPGQATGELFF	TGTGCCATCAGTGAGTTTCCACCGGGACAGGCGACCGGGGAGCTGTTTTTT	TRBV10-3	TRBJ2-2	.	TRBD1
CASSSVPWRGAFF	TGTGCCAGCTCATCAGTCCCATGGAGGGGAGCTTTCTTT	TRBV9	TRBJ1-1	.	.
CASSYRTPNTGELFF	TGTGCCAGCAGTTATCGGACACCGAACACCGGGGAGCTGTTTTTT	TRBV6-6	TRBJ2-2	.	.
CASSLQGHNGYTF	TGTGCCAGCAGTCTACAGGGGCACAACGGCTACACCTTC	TRBV9	TRBJ1-2	once	TRBD1
CASSEGVAGVDTQYF	TGTGCCAGCAGTGAAGGGGTAGCGGGAGTTGATACGCAGTATTTT	TRBV6-1	TRBJ2-3	medium-sized	TRBD2
CASSEDGTKLNEQFF	TGTGCCAGCAGCGAAGACGGGACTAAACTCAATGAGCAGTTCTTC	TRBV9	TRBJ2-1	.	TRBD2
CASSDLLGPGAGELFF	TGTGCCAGCAGTGACCTCCTGGGCCCGGGGGCCGGGGAGCTGTTTTTT	TRBV6-1	TRBJ2-2	once	.
CASISLNTEAFF	TGTGCCAGCATCAGTTTGAACACTGAAGCTTTCTTT	TRBV2	TRBJ1-1	few	.
CASGGTGDYGYTF	TGTGCCAGCGGTGGGACAGGGGACTATGGCTACACCTTC	TRBV5-4	TRBJ1-2	.	TRBD1
CASITGETQYF	TGTGCCAGCATAACCGGGGAGACCCAGTACTTC	TRBV27	TRBJ2-5	once	.
CASSVGVANEQFF	TGTGCCAGCAGCGTAGGGGTAGCGAATGAGCAGTTCTTC	TRBV9	TRBJ2-1	.	.
CASSYTAANEQYF	TGCGCCAGCTCCTACACGGCGGCGAACGAGCAGTACTTC	TRBV4-1	TRBJ2-7	.	.
CASTGQGVGEQYF	TGTGCCAGCACGGGACAGGGGGTGGGTGAGCAGTACTTC	TRBV2	TRBJ2-7	.	TRBD1
CASTLQLAGEQYF	TGTGCCAGCACCCTGCAGCTAGCGGGGGAGCAGTACTTC	TRBV13	TRBJ2-7	.	TRBD2
CASSQVEEKLFF	TGCGCCAGCAGCCAAGTTGAGGAAAAACTGTTTTTT	TRBV4-1	TRBJ1-4	.	.
CASSYSGGEQYF	TGTGCCAGCAGCTATAGCGGGGGGGAGCAGTACTTC	TRBV11-1	TRBJ2-7	.	TRBD2
CASSSRGLAGSYNEQFF	TGCGCCAGCAGCTCCCGGGGACTAGCGGGCTCCTACAATGAGCAGTTCTTC	TRBV5-1	TRBJ2-1	.	TRBD2
CASSLTSGRAGELFF	TGTGCCAGCAGTCTGACTAGCGGGAGGGCCGGGGAGCTGTTTTTT	TRBV28	TRBJ2-2	.	TRBD2
CASSYQRTGELFF	TGTGCCAGCAGCTATCAGAGGACCGGGGAGCTGTTTTTT	TRBV7-3	TRBJ2-2	.	.
CASSLDRWATEQYF	TGTGCCAGCAGCTTAGATCGTTGGGCAACCGAGCAGTACTTC	TRBV11-3	TRBJ2-7	.	.
CATSRGRGGNTIYF	TGTGCCACCAGCAGGGGCCGGGGGGGAAACACCATATATTTT	TRBV15	TRBJ1-3	.	.
CASSWDRDSGYTF	TGTGCCAGCAGTTGGGACAGGGACTCTGGCTACACCTTC	TRBV5-5	TRBJ1-2	.	TRBD1